The source of this TCR beta chain is a study of early T cells in non-severe SARS-CoV-2 infection. Study overall: Chains from this unsorted whole-blood bulk RNA could not be paired. Findings of the study overall: Anti-spike CD8 specificities were favored by VDJdb matching, whose results missed private and CD4 specificities.

Each single cDNA molecule received a unique molecular identifier. TCRdb passed the 5' RACE reads through MiXCR, listing each CDR3 protein once. The sample has 60,000 to 65,000 distinct CDR3 sequences; 7% to 10% are singletons. Looked up from germline, CDR1 is SQVTM and CDR2 is ANQGSEA. V was trimmed by 4 bases and J by 5 bases, leaving 36 bases between them. The CDR3 sequence is 21 residues long. This clonotype was counted between two and nine times. What it binds is unknown. The sample consisted of whole blood, taken at baseline. The V call is TRBV29-1, the J call TRBJ2-1, with a tentative D call TRBD2 (6 bases). The clonotype comes from an adult who was a healthcare worker with PCR-confirmed SARS-CoV-2 infection or an uninfected control (not recorded which). The CDR3 here is CSVGLFGPGPRNRGIHNEQFF. As DNA, the CDR3 is TGCAGCGTTGGCCTCTTTGGTCCTGGGCCCCGAAACCGCGGGATCCACAATGAGCAGTTCTTC.